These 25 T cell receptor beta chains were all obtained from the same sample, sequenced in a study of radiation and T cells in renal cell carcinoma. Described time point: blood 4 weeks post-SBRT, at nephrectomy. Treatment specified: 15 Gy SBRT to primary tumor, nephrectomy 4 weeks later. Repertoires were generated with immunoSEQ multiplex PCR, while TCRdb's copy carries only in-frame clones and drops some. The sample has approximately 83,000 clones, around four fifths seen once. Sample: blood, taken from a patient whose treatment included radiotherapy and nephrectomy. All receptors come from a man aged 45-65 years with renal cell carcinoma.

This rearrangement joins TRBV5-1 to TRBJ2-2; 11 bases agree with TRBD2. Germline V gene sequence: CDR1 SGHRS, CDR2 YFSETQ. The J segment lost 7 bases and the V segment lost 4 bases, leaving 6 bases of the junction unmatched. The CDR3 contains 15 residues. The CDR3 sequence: CASSGTSGRIGELFF. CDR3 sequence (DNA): TGCGCCAGCAGCGGAACTAGCGGGAGAATCGGGGAGCTGTTTTTT.

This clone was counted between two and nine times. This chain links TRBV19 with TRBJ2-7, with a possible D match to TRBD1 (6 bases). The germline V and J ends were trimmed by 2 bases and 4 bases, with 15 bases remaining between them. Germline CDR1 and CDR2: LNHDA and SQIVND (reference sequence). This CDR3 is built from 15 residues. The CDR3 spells CASSISATGLYEQYF. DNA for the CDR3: TGTGCCAGTAGTATATCCGCGACAGGTCTTTACGAGCAGTACTTC.

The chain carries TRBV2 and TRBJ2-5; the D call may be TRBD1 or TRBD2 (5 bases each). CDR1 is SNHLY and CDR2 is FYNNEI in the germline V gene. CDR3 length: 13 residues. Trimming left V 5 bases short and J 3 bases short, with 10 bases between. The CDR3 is CASSRDPEETQYF. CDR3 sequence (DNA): TGTGCCAGCAGTAGGGACCCCGAAGAGACCCAGTACTTC. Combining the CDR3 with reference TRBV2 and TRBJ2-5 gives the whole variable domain EPEVTQTPSHQVTQMGQEVILRCVPISNHLYFYWYRQILGQKVEFLVSFYNNEISEKSEIFDDQFSVERPDGSNFTLKIRSTKLEDSAMYFCASSRDPEETQYFGPGTRLLVL.

The CDR3 region is CSVHLDADTQYF. The CDR3 DNA reads as TGCAGCGTTCACCTGGACGCAGATACGCAGTATTTT. This chain uses TRBV29-1 with TRBJ2-3; no firm D call. The V and J ends lost 5 bases and 4 bases respectively, with 10 bases between them. The germline V gene has CDR1 SQVTM and CDR2 ANQGSEA. CDR3 size: 12 residues.

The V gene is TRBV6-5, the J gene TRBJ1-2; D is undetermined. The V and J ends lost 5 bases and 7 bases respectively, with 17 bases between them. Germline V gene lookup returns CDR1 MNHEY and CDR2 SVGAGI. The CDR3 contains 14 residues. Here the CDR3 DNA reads TGTGCCAGCAGTCCGGCGTCGGGGTCGGGTGGCTACACCTTC. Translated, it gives CASSPASGSGGYTF.

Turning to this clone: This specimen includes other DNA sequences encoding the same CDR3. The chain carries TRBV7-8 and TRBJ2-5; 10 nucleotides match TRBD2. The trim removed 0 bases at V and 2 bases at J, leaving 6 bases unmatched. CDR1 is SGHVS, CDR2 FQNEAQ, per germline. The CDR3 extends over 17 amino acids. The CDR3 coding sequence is TGTGCCAGCAGCTTAGCTGGGCTAGCGGGGGTGCAAGAGACCCAGTACTTC. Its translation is CASSLAGLAGVQETQYF.

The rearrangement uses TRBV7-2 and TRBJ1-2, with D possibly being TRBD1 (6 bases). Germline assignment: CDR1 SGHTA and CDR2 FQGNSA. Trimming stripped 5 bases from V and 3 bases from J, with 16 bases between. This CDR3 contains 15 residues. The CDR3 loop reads CASSVRAGEHYGYTF. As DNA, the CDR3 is TGTGCCAGCAGCGTCCGGGCAGGGGAACACTATGGCTACACCTTC.

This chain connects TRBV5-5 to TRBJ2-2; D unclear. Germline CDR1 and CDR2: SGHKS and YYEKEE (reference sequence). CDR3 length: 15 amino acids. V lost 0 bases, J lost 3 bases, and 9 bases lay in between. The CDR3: CASSLVSSYTGELFF. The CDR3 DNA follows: TGTGCCAGCAGCTTGGTATCCAGTTACACCGGGGAGCTGTTTTTT.

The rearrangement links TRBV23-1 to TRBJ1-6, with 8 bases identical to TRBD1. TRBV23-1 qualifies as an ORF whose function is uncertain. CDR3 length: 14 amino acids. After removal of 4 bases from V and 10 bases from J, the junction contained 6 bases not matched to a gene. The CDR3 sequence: CASSRQGARSPLHF. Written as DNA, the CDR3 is TGCGCCAGCAGTCGTCAGGGGGCTAGGTCACCCCTCCACTTT.

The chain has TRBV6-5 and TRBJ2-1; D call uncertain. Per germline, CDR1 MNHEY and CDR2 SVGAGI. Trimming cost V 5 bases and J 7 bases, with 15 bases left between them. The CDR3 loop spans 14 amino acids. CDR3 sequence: CASSPTSPENEQFF. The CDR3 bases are TGTGCCAGCAGTCCGACCTCTCCGGAGAATGAGCAGTTCTTC.

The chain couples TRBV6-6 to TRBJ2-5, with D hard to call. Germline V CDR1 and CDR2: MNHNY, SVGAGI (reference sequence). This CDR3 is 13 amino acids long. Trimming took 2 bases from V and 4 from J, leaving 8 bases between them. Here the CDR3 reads CASSYVLVETQYF. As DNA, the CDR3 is TGTGCCAGCAGTTACGTCTTGGTAGAGACCCAGTACTTC.

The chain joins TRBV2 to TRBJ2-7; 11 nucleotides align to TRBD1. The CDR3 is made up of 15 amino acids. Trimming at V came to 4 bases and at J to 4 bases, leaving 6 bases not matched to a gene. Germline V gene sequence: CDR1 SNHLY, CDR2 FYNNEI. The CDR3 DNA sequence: TGTGCCAGCAGTGTAAGGGACAGGGGGTGGTACGAGCAGTACTTC. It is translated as CASSVRDRGWYEQYF. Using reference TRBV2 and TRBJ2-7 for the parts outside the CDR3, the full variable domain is EPEVTQTPSHQVTQMGQEVILRCVPISNHLYFYWYRQILGQKVEFLVSFYNNEISEKSEIFDDQFSVERPDGSNFTLKIRSTKLEDSAMYFCASSVRDRGWYEQYFGPGTRLTVT.

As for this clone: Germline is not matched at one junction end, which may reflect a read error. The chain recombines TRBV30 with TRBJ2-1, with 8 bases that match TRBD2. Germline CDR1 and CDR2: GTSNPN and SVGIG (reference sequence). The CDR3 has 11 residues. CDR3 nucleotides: TGCGGACTAGCCCTGTACAATGAGCAGTTCTTC. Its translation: CGLALYNEQFF.

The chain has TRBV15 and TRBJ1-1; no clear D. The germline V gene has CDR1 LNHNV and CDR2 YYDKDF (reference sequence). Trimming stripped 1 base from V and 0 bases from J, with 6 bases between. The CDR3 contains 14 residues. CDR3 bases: TGTGCCACCAGCAGAGTCACGTTGAACACTGAAGCTTTCTTT. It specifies CATSRVTLNTEAFF.

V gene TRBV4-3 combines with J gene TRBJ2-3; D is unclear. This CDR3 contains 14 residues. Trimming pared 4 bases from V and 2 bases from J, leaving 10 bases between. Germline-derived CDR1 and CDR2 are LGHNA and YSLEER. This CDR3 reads CASSLTLLTDTQYF. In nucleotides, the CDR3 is TGCGCCAGCAGCCTTACTCTTCTCACAGATACGCAGTATTTT.

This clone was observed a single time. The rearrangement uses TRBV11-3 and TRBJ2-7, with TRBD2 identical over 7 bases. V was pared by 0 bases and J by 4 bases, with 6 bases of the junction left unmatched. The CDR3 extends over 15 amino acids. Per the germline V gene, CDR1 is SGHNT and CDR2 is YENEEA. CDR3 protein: CASSLDRGSKYEQYF. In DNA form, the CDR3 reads TGTGCCAGCAGCTTAGACCGCGGGAGCAAATACGAGCAGTACTTC.

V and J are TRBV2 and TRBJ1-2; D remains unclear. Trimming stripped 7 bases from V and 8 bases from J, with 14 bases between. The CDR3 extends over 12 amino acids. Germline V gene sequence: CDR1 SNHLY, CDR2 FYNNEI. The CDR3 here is CASTVTSSGYTF. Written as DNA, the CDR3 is TGTGCCAGCACAGTGACCTCATCCGGCTACACCTTC. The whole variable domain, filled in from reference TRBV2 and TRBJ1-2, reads EPEVTQTPSHQVTQMGQEVILRCVPISNHLYFYWYRQILGQKVEFLVSFYNNEISEKSEIFDDQFSVERPDGSNFTLKIRSTKLEDSAMYFCASTVTSSGYTFGSGTRLTVV.

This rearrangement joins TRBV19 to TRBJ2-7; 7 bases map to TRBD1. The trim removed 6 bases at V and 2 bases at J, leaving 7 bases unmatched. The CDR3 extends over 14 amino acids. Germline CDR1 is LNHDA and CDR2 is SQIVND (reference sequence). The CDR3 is CASSPTGSPYEQYF. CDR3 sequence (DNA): TGTGCCAGTAGCCCGACAGGGTCGCCCTACGAGCAGTACTTC.

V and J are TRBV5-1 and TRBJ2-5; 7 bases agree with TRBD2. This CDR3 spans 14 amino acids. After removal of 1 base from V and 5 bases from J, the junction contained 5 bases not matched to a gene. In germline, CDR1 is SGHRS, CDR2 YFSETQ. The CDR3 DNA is TGCGCCAGCAGCTTGAGCGGGGTGGGTGAGACCCAGTACTTC. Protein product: CASSLSGVGETQYF.

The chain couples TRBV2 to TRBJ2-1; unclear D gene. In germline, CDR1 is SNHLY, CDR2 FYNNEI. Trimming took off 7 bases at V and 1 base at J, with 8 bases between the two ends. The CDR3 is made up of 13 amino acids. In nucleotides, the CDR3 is TGTGCCAGCAAGGCGGTATCCTACAATGAGCAGTTCTTC. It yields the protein CASKAVSYNEQFF.

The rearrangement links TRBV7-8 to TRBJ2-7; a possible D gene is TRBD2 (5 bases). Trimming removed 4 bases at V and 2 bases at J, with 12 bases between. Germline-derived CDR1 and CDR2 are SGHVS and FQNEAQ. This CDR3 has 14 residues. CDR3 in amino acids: CASSWERHAYEQYF. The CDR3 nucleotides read TGTGCCAGCAGCTGGGAGAGGCATGCCTACGAGCAGTACTTC.

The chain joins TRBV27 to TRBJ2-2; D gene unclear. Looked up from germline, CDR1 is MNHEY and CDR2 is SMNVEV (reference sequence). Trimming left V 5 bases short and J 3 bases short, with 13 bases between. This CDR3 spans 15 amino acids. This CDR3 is CASSLGNSDTGELFF. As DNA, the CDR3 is TGTGCCAGCAGTCTAGGGAATTCGGACACCGGGGAGCTGTTTTTT.

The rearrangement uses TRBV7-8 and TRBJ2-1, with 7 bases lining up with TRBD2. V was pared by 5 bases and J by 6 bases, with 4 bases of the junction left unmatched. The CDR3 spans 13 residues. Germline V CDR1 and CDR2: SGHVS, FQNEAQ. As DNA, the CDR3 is TGTGCCAGCAGCCACTCGGGAGGCAATGAGCAGTTCTTC. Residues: CASSHSGGNEQFF. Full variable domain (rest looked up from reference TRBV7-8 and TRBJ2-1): GAGVSQSPRYKVAKRGQDVALRCDPISGHVSLFWYQQALGQGPEFLTYFQNEAQLDKSGLPSDRFFAERPEGSVSTLKIQRTQQEDSAVYLCASSHSGGNEQFFGPGTRLTVL.

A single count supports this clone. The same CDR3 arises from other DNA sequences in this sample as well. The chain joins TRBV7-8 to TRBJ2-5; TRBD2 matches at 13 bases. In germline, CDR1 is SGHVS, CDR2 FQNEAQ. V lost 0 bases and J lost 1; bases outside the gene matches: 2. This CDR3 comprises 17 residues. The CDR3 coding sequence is TGTGCCAGCAGCTTAGCTGGACTAGCGGGGGTCCAAGAGACCCAGTACTTC. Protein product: CASSLAGLAGVQETQYF.

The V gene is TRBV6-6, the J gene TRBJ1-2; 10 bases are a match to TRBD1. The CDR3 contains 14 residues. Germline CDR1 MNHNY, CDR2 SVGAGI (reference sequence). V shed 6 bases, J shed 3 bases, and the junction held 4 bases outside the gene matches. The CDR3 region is CASRTDRGDYGYTF. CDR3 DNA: TGTGCCAGCAGAACGGACAGGGGGGACTATGGCTACACCTTC.